The next 13 T cell receptor beta chains were all read from a single sample in a study of shared clonotypes between healthy human individuals (dated by TCRdb to about 2020). CD8 naive samples were CD45RO-negative cells positively selected for CCR7, giving a CD45RA+CCR7+ population that excluded TemRA cells. To prepare the library, the immunoSEQ multiplex PCR assay was applied. This is the immuneACCESS table as TCRdb keeps it, with only in-frame sequences that have V and J called. A part of the clones is gone; compared with another copy, unresolved V genes explain less than half, and the rest is unexplained. The sample table shows around 640,000 clones, and roughly 95% are seen once. Roughly 0.1% of the sample is taken by the ten largest. The specimen sequenced was naive CD8+ T cells sorted from blood. What the cell subset or site label conveys for this sample: CD45RA+CCR7+. These receptor sequences come from a woman aged 25 to 39 in good health.

The chain is built from TRBV10-3 and TRBJ1-1; D gene unclear. Trimming removed 10 bases from V and 6 bases from J, with 18 bases in between. Germline CDR1 and CDR2: ENHRY and SYGVKD. The CDR3 length is 13 residues. CDR3 coding DNA: TGTGCCACCTCGGCGATAAAGACCGCTGAAGCTTTCTTT. This translates into CATSAIKTAEAFF.

The chain recombines TRBV4-2 with TRBJ2-7; 11 bases line up with TRBD2. The CDR3 loop spans 18 amino acids. Trimming at V came to 0 bases and at J to 3 bases, leaving 10 bases not matched to a gene. Germline CDR1 and CDR2: LGHNA and YNFKEQ. The CDR3 loop reads CASSQDRVAGGLYYEQYF. DNA for the CDR3: TGTGCCAGCAGCCAAGATCGAGTAGCGGGAGGGCTTTACTACGAGCAGTACTTC.

J is TRBJ2-5 and V is TRBV5-4; 7 nucleotides line up with TRBD1. The last part of the DNA fits TRBJ2-7 better; the J call may be wrong. The CDR3 length is 16 residues. Germline V gives CDR1 SGHNT, CDR2 YYREEE (reference sequence). CDR3 sequence: CASSLRQGANHYEQYF. Written as DNA, the CDR3 is TGTGCCAGCAGCTTAAGACAGGGCGCAAATCACTACGAGCAGTACTTC.

The V and J genes are TRBV4-1 and TRBJ1-1; unclear D gene. Per the germline V gene, CDR1 is MGHRA and CDR2 is YSYEKL. The CDR3 loop spans 14 amino acids. V dropped 2 bases and J dropped 7 bases, with 14 bases sitting between them. CDR3 nucleotide sequence: TGCGCCAGCAGCCAACCAACCCGGCGGGTTGAAGCTTTCTTT. This sequence encodes CASSQPTRRVEAFF.

The sample holds one count of this clone. Other DNA sequences in this specimen translate into the identical CDR3. The rearrangement joins TRBV20-1 to TRBJ2-5, with D uncertain. This CDR3 comprises 11 residues. V lost 1 base and J 4 bases, leaving 4 bases between the germline ends. In germline, CDR1 is DFQATT, CDR2 SNEGSKA (reference sequence). CDR3 in amino acids: CSARVVETQYF. As DNA, the CDR3 is TGCAGTGCTAGAGTGGTAGAGACCCAGTACTTC.

The J gene is TRBJ2-5, the V gene TRBV9, with 7 bases fitting TRBD2. This CDR3 comprises 15 residues. Looked up from germline, CDR1 is SGDLS and CDR2 is YYNGEE. J was trimmed by 3 bases and V by 3 bases; bases with no gene match: 8. CDR3: CASSGGLGGKETQYF. The DNA for the CDR3 is TGTGCCAGCAGCGGGGGACTGGGAGGGAAAGAGACCCAGTACTTC.

The rearrangement uses TRBV2 and TRBJ1-1; D may be TRBD1 (5 bases). The V and J ends lost 6 bases and 6 bases respectively, with 11 bases between them. CDR3 length equals 12 residues. Per germline, CDR1 SNHLY and CDR2 FYNNEI. In nucleotides, the CDR3 is TGTGCCAGCAGCCTTATGGGGGCTGAAGCTTTCTTT. Its translation is CASSLMGAEAFF.

The chain uses TRBV5-6 and TRBJ2-7; D may correspond to TRBD1 or TRBD2 (6 bases each). The germline V gene encodes CDR1 SGHDT and CDR2 YYEEEE. V was shortened by 1 base and J by 5 bases, with 13 bases between the two germline ends. This CDR3 contains 14 residues. In DNA form, the CDR3 reads TGTGCCAGCAGCTTGATGGGGGGCATGGACGAGCAGTACTTC. It translates to CASSLMGGMDEQYF.

The chain links TRBV5-5 to TRBJ2-1; TRBD2 aligns across 8 bases. This CDR3 is 17 amino acids long. After removal of 5 bases from V and 12 bases from J, the junction contained 22 bases not matched to a gene. Germline CDR1 SGHKS, CDR2 YYEKEE (reference sequence). DNA for the CDR3: TGTGCCAGCAGACTGACCCGACGACTAGCGCCCCCCCGGGGGCAGTTCTTC. It is translated as CASRLTRRLAPPRGQFF. Together with reference TRBV5-5 and TRBJ2-1, the CDR3 gives the full variable domain: DAGVTQSPTHLIKTRGQQVTLRCSPISGHKSVSWYQQVLGQGPQFIFQYYEKEERGRGNFPDRFSARQFPNYSSELNVNALLLGDSALYLCASRLTRRLAPPRGQFFGPGTRLTVL.

This clone has just one count. The chain links TRBV27 to TRBJ1-1, with 7 bases lining up with TRBD1. V lost 1 base to trimming and J lost 4 bases; unmatched junction nucleotides: 6. The CDR3 is made up of 15 amino acids. Germline-derived CDR1 and CDR2 are MNHEY and SMNVEV (reference sequence). The CDR3 loop reads CASSLYPAGGTEAFF. The CDR3 DNA sequence: TGTGCCAGCAGTTTATACCCGGCAGGGGGCACTGAAGCTTTCTTT.

This clone was recorded once. The chain combines TRBV6-5 with TRBJ2-2; the D gene is possibly TRBD2 (6 bases). Trimming removed 2 bases at V and 5 bases at J, with 12 bases between. This CDR3 comprises 15 residues. Germline V gene data show CDR1 as MNHEY and CDR2 as SVGAGI. The chain's CDR3 is CASSYIPGATGELFF. CDR3 in DNA: TGTGCCAGCAGTTACATCCCGGGAGCGACCGGGGAGCTGTTTTTT.

The chain employs TRBV29-1 and TRBJ2-5, with 10 positions matching TRBD1. CDR1 and CDR2 from the germline V gene are SQVTM and ANQGSEA. The V gene end was trimmed by 4 bases and the J gene end by 3 bases; junction bases not matched to a gene: 5. The CDR3 length is 14 residues. In DNA form, the CDR3 reads TGCAGCGTTGTATTTGGGACAGGGGAAGAGACCCAGTACTTC. Its protein is CSVVFGTGEETQYF.

The genes are TRBV7-9 and TRBJ1-2; the match to TRBD1 covers 10 bases. The germline gives CDR1 SEHNR, CDR2 FQNEAQ (reference sequence). CDR3 size: 13 residues. Trimming cost V 6 bases and J 6 bases; bases outside gene matches: 4. The DNA of the CDR3 is TGTGCCAGCAGGGGTGGGACAGGGGATGGCTACACCTTC. Protein sequence: CASRGGTGDGYTF.